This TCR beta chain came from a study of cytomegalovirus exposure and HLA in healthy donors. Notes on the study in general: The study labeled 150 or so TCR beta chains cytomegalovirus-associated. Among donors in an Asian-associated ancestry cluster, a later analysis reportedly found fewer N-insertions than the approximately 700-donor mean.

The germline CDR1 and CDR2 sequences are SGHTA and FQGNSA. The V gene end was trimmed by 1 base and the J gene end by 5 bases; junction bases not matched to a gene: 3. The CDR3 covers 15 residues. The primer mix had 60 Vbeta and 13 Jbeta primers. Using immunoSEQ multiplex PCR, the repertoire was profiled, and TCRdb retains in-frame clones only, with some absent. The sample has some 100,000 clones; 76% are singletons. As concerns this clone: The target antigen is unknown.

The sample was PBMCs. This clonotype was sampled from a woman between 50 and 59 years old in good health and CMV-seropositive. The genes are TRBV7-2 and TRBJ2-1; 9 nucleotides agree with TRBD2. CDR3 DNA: TGTGCCAGCAGCTTAGTGGGCGGGAGGGACAATGAGCAGTTCTTC. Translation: CASSLVGGRDNEQFF.